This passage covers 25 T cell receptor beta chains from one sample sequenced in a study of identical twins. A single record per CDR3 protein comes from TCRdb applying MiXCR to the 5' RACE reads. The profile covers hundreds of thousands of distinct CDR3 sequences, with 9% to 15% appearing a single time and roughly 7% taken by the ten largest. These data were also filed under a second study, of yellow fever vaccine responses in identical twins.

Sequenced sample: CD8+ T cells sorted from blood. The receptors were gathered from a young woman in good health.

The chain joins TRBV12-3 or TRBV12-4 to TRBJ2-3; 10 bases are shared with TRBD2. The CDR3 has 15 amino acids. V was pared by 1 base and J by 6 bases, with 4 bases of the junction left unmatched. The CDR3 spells CASSLVAGGMDTQYF. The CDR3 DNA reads TGTGCCAGCAGTTTAGTAGCGGGGGGTATGGATACGCAGTATTTT.

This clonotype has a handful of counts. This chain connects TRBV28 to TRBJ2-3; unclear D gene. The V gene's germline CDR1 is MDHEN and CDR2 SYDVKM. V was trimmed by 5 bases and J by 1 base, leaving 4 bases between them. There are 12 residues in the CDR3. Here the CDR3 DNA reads TGTGCCAGCAGTGAGGGCACAGATACGCAGTATTTT. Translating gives CASSEGTDTQYF.

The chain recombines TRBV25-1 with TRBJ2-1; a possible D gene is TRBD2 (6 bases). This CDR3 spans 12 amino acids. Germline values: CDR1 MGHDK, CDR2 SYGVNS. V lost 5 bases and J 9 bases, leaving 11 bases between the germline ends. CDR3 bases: TGTGCCAGCAGTAGATTCGGGGGTGAGCAGTTCTTC. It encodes CASSRFGGEQFF. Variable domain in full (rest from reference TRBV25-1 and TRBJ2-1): EADIYQTPRYLVIGTGKKITLECSQTMGHDKMYWYQQDPGMELHLIHYSYGVNSTEKGDLSSESTVSRIRTEHFPLTLESARPSHTSQYLCASSRFGGEQFFGPGTRLTVL.

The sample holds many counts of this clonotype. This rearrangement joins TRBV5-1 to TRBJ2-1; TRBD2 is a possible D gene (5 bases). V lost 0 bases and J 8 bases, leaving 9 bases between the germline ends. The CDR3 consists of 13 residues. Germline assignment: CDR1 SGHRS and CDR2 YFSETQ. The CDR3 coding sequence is TGCGCCAGCAGCTTGGGGGGAGTCGATGAGCAGTTCTTC. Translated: CASSLGGVDEQFF.

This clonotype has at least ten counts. CDR3 residues: CASSLGETYGYTF. Here the CDR3 DNA reads TGTGCCAGCAGCTTAGGGGAAACCTATGGCTACACCTTC. The V gene is TRBV7-9, the J gene TRBJ1-2; D is ambiguous. The CDR3 runs to 13 residues. Germline V gene lookup returns CDR1 SEHNR and CDR2 FQNEAQ (reference sequence). V was cut by 1 base and J by 4 bases, with 7 bases left in between.

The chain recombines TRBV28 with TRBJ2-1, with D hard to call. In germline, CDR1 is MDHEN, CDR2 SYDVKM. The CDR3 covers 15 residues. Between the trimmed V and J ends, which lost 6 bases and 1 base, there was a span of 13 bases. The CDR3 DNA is TGTGCCAGCAGCCTGACCCGGCCATCCTACAATGAGCAGTTCTTC. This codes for CASSLTRPSYNEQFF.

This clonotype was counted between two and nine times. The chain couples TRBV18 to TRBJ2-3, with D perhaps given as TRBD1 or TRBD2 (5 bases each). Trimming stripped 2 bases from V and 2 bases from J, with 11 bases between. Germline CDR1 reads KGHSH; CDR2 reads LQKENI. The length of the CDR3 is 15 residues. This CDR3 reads CASSPSWDPTDTQYF. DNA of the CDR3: TGTGCCAGCTCACCAAGCTGGGACCCCACAGATACGCAGTATTTT.

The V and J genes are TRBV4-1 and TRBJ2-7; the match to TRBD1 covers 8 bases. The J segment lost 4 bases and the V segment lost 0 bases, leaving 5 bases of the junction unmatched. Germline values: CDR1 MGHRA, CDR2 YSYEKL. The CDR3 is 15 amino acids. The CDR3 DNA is TGCGCCAGCAGCCAAGAACCCTGGGACAGGTACGAGCAGTACGTC. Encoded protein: CASSQEPWDRYEQYV.

The CDR3 bases are TGCAGTGCCAGGGGACAGCAAGAGACCCAGTACTTC. This encodes CSARGQQETQYF. The rearrangement links TRBV20-1 to TRBJ2-5; 7 positions match TRBD1. The V gene end was trimmed by 6 bases and the J gene end by 2 bases; junction bases not matched to a gene: 3. The CDR3 is made up of 12 amino acids. Germline-derived CDR1 and CDR2 are DFQATT and SNEGSKA (reference sequence).

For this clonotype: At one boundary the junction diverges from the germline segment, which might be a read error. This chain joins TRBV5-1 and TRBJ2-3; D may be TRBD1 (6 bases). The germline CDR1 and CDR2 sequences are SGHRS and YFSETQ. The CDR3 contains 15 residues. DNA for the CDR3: TGCGCAAGCAGCTCTCTACAGGGTAGCACAGATACGCAGTATTTT. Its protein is CASSSLQGSTDTQYF.

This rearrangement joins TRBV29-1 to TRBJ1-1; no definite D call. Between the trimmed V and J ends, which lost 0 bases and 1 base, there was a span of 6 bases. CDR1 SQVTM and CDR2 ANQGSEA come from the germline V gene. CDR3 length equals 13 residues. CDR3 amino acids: CSVEDIGNTEAFF. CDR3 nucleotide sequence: TGCAGCGTTGAAGATATAGGGAACACTGAAGCTTTCTTT. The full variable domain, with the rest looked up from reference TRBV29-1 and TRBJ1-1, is SAVISQKPSRDICQRGTSLTIQCQVDSQVTMMFWYRQQPGQSLTLIATANQGSEATYESGFVIDKFPISRPNLTFSTLTVSNMSPEDSSIYLCSVEDIGNTEAFFGQGTRLTVV.

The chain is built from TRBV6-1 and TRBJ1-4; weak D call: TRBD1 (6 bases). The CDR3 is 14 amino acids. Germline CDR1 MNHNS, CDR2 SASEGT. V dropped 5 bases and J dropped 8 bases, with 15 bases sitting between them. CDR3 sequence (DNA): TGTGCCAGCAGTCGACAGGACGAGGGGGAAAAACTGTTTTTT. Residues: CASSRQDEGEKLFF.

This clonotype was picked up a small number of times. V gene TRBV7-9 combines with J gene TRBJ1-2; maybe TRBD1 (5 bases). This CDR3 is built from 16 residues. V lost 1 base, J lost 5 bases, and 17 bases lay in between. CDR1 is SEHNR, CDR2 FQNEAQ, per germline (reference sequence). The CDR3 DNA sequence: TGTGCCAGCAGCTTAGGACAGACCCTAGCCTATTATGGCTACACCTTC. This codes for CASSLGQTLAYYGYTF.

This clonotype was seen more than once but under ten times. For the CDR3, the DNA is TGTGCCAGCAGCGTAGATGCGTCCTACAATGAGCAGTTCTTC. Protein: CASSVDASYNEQFF. The chain employs TRBV9 and TRBJ2-1; no definite D call. Germline CDR1 SGDLS, CDR2 YYNGEE. This CDR3 has 14 amino acids. V lost 0 bases, J lost 1 base, and 5 bases lay in between.

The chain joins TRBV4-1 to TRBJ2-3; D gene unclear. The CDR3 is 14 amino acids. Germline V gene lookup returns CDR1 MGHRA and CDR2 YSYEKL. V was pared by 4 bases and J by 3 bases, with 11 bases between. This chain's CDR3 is CASSPEPRTDTQYF. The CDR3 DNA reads TGCGCCAGCAGCCCCGAGCCAAGAACAGATACGCAGTATTTT.

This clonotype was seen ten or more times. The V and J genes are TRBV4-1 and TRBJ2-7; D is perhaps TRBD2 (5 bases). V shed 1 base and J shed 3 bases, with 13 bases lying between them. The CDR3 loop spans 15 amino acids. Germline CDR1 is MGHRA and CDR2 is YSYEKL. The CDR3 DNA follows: TGCGCCAGCAGCCAAGTACCTGACGGGGTCTACGAGCAGTACTTC. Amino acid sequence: CASSQVPDGVYEQYF.

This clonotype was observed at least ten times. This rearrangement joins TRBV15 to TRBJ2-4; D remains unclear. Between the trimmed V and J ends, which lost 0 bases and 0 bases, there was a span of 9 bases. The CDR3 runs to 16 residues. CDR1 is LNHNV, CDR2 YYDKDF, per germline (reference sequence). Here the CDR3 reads CATSREGSLAKNIQYF. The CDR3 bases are TGTGCCACCAGCAGAGAAGGATCGCTAGCCAAAAACATTCAGTACTTC.

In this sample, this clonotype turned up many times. The DNA for the CDR3 is TGCGCCAGCAGTGGGACCGAAGATACGCAGTATTTT. Translated, it gives CASSGTEDTQYF. The chain recombines TRBV10-1 with TRBJ2-3; no reliable D call. This CDR3 is 12 amino acids long. V was cut by 4 bases and J by 5 bases, with 7 bases left in between. Germline assignment: CDR1 WNHNN and CDR2 SYGVQD (reference sequence).

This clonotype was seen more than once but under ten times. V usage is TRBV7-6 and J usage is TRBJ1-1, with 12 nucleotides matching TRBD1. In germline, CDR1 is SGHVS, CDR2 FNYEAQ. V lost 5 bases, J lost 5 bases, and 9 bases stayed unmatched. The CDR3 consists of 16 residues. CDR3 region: CASSIGTGGALTEAFF. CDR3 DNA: TGTGCCAGCAGCATCGGGACAGGGGGCGCGTTAACTGAAGCTTTCTTT.

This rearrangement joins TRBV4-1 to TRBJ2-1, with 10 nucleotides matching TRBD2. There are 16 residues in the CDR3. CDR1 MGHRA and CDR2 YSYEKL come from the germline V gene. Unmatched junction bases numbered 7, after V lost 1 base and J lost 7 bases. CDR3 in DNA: TGCGCCAGCAGCCAAGCGGTAGCGGGAGGTCGGAATGAGCAGTTCTTC. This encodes CASSQAVAGGRNEQFF.

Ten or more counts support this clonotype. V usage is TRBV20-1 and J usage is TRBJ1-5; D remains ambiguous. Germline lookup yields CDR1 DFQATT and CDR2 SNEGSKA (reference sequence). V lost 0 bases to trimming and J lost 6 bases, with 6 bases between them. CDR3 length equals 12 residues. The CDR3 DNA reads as TGCAGTGCTAGAGATAACTCTCAGCCCCAGCATTTT. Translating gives CSARDNSQPQHF.

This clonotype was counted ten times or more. CDR3 sequence (DNA): TGTGCCAGCAGAGCCTTCGGAGAAGAGCAGTTCTTC. Translating gives CASRAFGEEQFF. V and J are TRBV12-3 or TRBV12-4 and TRBJ2-1; D uncertain. CDR3 length: 12 amino acids. V lost 6 bases and J lost 10, with 13 bases in between.

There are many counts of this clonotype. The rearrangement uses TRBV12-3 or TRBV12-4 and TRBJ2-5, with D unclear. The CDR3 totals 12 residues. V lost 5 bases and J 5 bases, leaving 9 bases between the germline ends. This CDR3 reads CASSLERETQYF. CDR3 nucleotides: TGTGCCAGCAGTCTCGAAAGGGAGACCCAGTACTTC.

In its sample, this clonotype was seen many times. Written as DNA, the CDR3 is TGCGCCAGCAGCTCCACCGTCCGGGATACGCAGTATTTT. This translates into CASSSTVRDTQYF. The chain carries TRBV5-1 and TRBJ2-3; D uncertain. The CDR3 covers 13 residues. Germline V gives CDR1 SGHRS, CDR2 YFSETQ. Deletions cut 3 bases from V and 6 bases from J, with 11 bases between.

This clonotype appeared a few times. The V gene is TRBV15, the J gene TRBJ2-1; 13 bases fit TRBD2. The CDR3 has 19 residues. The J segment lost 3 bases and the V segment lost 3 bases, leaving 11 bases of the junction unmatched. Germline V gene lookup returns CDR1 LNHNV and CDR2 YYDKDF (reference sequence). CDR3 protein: CATSRPQTSGRWIYNEQFF. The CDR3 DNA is TGTGCCACCAGCAGGCCCCAGACTAGCGGGAGGTGGATCTACAATGAGCAGTTCTTC.